The entry below gives a single T cell receptor beta chain sequence along with its context. Its antigen is not yet known. Base-call qualities are not available, and no considerably larger clone is one nucleotide away. This specimen comes from a study of T cell clonotyping in hematopoietic cell transplantation (dated by TCRdb to the early 2020s). For the wider study: In the study, some 140 blood samples were gathered from a few dozen consecutive transplant recipients and their related donors. Patient recruitment ran from 2015 to January 2017, and follow-up continued until September 2020 or death. Study-wide findings and limitations: Broader TCR repertoire diversity after transplant was predicted by Inverse Simpson Index values from donors and from recipients before transplant. Sample size was limited, and cells were not sorted, so CD4 and CD8 repertoire contributions could not be separated. Only a small fraction of recipient repertoires overlapped donor repertoires, with over 95% appearing de novo at the given depth. Recipient TCR diversity fell after transplant, with pathologically expanded clonotypes rising progressively from day 30 to day 180.

Blood samples for TCR beta sequencing were provided by related transplant donors. Nuclei Lysis Solution was used to extract genomic DNA from fresh or cryopreserved unfractionated peripheral blood mononuclear cells. With the immunoSEQ assay, which is a bias-controlled multiplex PCR relying on V- and J-specific primers, TCR beta CDR3 regions were amplified from genomic DNA. In a second PCR step, the CDR3 amplicons were tagged with a proprietary barcode plus Illumina adapter sequences. An Illumina MiSeq instrument was used for sequencing of the CDR3 libraries. For the original study's pipeline: immunoSEQ Analyzer 3.0 was used for export and quality control, with R Bioconductor and Immunarch used for downstream analyses. Repertoire metrics were calculated using only productive rearrangements within the normalized downsampled data set. Clonotypes larger than 5 templates in the normalized cohort were defined as pathologically expanded. The Inverse Simpson Index was used to measure repertoire diversity. To capture all clonotypes, the CMV-specificity analyses were run on the non-normalized data set. Imported from immuneACCESS, the table was reduced by TCRdb to in-frame sequences with V and J called. These copies leave out some clones; in studies compared against another copy, an unresolved V gene accounts for under half, and the cause of the remainder is not known. V and J calls and clone size are given by that table; D and trimming were obtained from the DNA. The sample yields about 43,000 clones; about 96% were counted once. The leading ten clones occupy about 1% of the sample.

The CDR3 runs 12 residues from the cysteine to the phenylalanine. The CDR3 DNA has 36 bases and is translated from base 1. Trimming removed 6 bases from V and 1 base from J, leaving 5 bases between the germline ends. The germline V gene (reference sequence) yields SEHNR for CDR1 and FQNEAQ for CDR2. Sequencing used peripheral blood mononuclear cells. This sequence was found in a man aged 25-45 years in good health. Some clones in this sample may be carry-over from other donors' samples. The rearrangement joined TRBV7-9 to TRBJ2-3, with the D gene too uncertain to name. At the DNA level, the sequence is TGTGCCAGCAGTCAACGCACAGATACGCAGTATTTT. Its protein reads: CASSQRTDTQYF.